This TCR beta chain came from a study of T cell responses to AZD1222 COVID-19 vaccine. Here immunoSEQ multiplex PCR was the method, and the copy in TCRdb shows in-frame clones only, minus some. The repertoire consists of 140,000 to 150,000 clones, with 89% occurring once and the leading ten covering around 5%. General study findings and limits: White British people made up most donors, females outnumbered males, and clonal diversity was possibly underestimated.

Trimming removed 2 bases from V and 4 bases from J, with 8 bases in between. The CDR3 contains 13 residues. CDR1 and CDR2 from the germline V gene are MNHEY and SVGEGT. This clone was seen just once. Its target is unknown. The J gene is TRBJ1-1, the V gene TRBV6-2 or TRBV6-3; D gene uncertain. This sample comprised peripheral blood, obtained on day 0 of AZD1222 vaccination. This sequence was found in an adult in good health. The CDR3 is CASSYDLVTEAFF. CDR3 in DNA: TGTGCCAGCAGTTACGATTTGGTCACTGAAGCTTTCTTT.